The 10 T cell receptor beta chains listed next were all sequenced from one sample in a study of identifying expanded T cells in peripheral blood. Some clones are missing from TCRdb's copy, which holds only in-frame ones; the method was immunoSEQ multiplex PCR. The sample includes around 100,000 clones, roughly 85% of them seen just once. The sample was blood. The origin of the receptors is a person between 18 and 70 years old in good health.

This clone occurred once. In nucleotides, the CDR3 is TGCGGGTACAGGACAGGGATAGGTAACGAGCAGTACTTC. Residues: CGYRTGIGNEQYF. The J gene is TRBJ2-7, the V gene TRBV29-1; 8 nucleotides align to TRBD1. Per germline, CDR1 SQVTM and CDR2 ANQGSEA. CDR3 length: 13 residues.

V usage is TRBV19 and J usage is TRBJ2-7, with D perhaps being TRBD1 or TRBD2 (5 bases each). Germline CDR1 and CDR2: LNHDA and SQIVND (reference sequence). Trimming shortened V by 3 bases and J by 1 base, and 7 bases separated the two germline ends. CDR3 size: 13 residues. The CDR3 DNA reads as TGTGCCAGTAGTATGGGGGTGTCCTACGAGCAGTACTTC. It yields the protein CASSMGVSYEQYF.

The chain couples TRBV9 to TRBJ1-1; no clear D gene. Germline V gene lookup returns CDR1 SGDLS and CDR2 YYNGEE. V was clipped by 6 bases and J by 6 bases, with 15 bases between them. The CDR3 extends over 13 amino acids. DNA for the CDR3: TGTGCCAGCATCCGCACCCTAACGGCTGAAGCTTTCTTT. Amino acids: CASIRTLTAEAFF.

This CDR3 is CASGFFGAGEDTQYF. The CDR3 region has the DNA TGTGCTAGTGGTTTTTTTGGGGCGGGGGAAGATACGCAGTATTTT. J is TRBJ2-3 and V is TRBV12-5, with TRBD2 identical over 7 bases. Germline CDR1 and CDR2: LGHNT and FRNRAP. The length of the CDR3 is 15 residues. The V and J ends lost 3 bases and 5 bases, in that order; junction bases with no gene match: 8.

The chain recombines TRBV12-5 with TRBJ2-5; a weak D match, TRBD2 (5 bases). The germline V and J ends were trimmed by 3 bases and 5 bases, with 10 bases remaining between them. Looked up from germline, CDR1 is LGHNT and CDR2 is FRNRAP. The CDR3 contains 13 residues. This CDR3 is CASGFGSGETQYF. The CDR3 region has the DNA TGTGCTAGTGGTTTCGGCTCGGGGGAGACCCAGTACTTC.

The chain carries TRBV6-5 and TRBJ2-5; TRBD1 matches 9 bases. The germline V gene encodes CDR1 MNHEY and CDR2 SVGAGI. This CDR3 has 14 amino acids. V dropped 7 bases and J dropped 4; count of bases not matched to a gene: 7. In DNA, the CDR3 is TGTGCCAGCACCGCCATGGGACAGGGAGAGACCCAGTACTTC. It translates to CASTAMGQGETQYF.

The gene calls are TRBV6-1 and TRBJ1-5, with D possibly being TRBD1 (5 bases). Germline V gene lookup returns CDR1 MNHNS and CDR2 SASEGT. The CDR3 sequence is 17 residues long. Trimming removed 4 bases at V and 0 bases at J, with 16 bases between. The CDR3 DNA sequence: TGTGCCAGCAGTGGGCCAGGGAGCTTATATAGCAATCAGCCCCAGCATTTT. The encoded protein is CASSGPGSLYSNQPQHF.

The rearrangement links TRBV4-1 to TRBJ2-7; no clear D gene. The CDR3 covers 16 residues. Between the trimmed V and J ends, which lost 4 bases and 0 bases, there was a span of 16 bases. Germline-derived CDR1 and CDR2 are MGHRA and YSYEKL. The CDR3 spells CASSLGVTASSYEQYF. The DNA for the CDR3 is TGCGCCAGCAGCCTAGGCGTGACGGCGAGCTCCTACGAGCAGTACTTC.

The rearrangement uses TRBV7-9 and TRBJ2-6; D perhaps matches TRBD2 (5 bases). With 7 bases removed from V and 0 bases from J, the gap between germline ends came to 13 bases. Germline V gives CDR1 SEHNR, CDR2 FQNEAQ (reference sequence). This CDR3 region has 16 residues. The CDR3: CASTLRVSSGANVLTF. For the CDR3, the DNA is TGTGCCAGCACCTTGAGGGTATCCTCTGGGGCCAACGTCCTGACTTTC. Full variable domain (remainder filled in from reference TRBV7-9 and TRBJ2-6): DTGVSQNPRHKITKRGQNVTFRCDPISEHNRLYWYRQTLGQGPEFLTYFQNEAQLEKSRLLSDRFSAERPKGSFSTLEIQRTEQGDSAMYLCASTLRVSSGANVLTFGAGSRLTVL.

As DNA, the CDR3 is TGTGCCAGCAGCAACCAGGGGAGGTATGGCTACACCTTC. This gives the protein CASSNQGRYGYTF. This chain uses TRBV6-5 with TRBJ1-2; D perhaps matches TRBD1 (6 bases). V lost 6 bases and J 5 bases, leaving 13 bases between the germline ends. The CDR3 length is 13 residues. Looked up from germline, CDR1 is MNHEY and CDR2 is SVGAGI.